This TCR beta chain is from a study of blood T cell repertoires in COVID-19. Study context: Samples representing acute and convalescent COVID-19 were sourced from the United States, Italy and Spain.

During active infection, Seattle patients enrolled and were then monitored through disease. The CDR3 runs 13 residues. Trimming took 5 bases from V and 6 from J; bases not matched to a gene: 3. Per germline, CDR1 LNHDA and CDR2 SQIVND (reference sequence). In the original processing: Estimation of nucleated cell counts relied on the amplification of reference gene primers. Method: immunoSEQ multiplex PCR; TCRdb's copy keeps in-frame clones and lacks some. From that table come the V and J calls and clone size; the DNA was used to work out D and trimming. The data contain about 270,000 clones, roughly nine tenths of them singletons.

This TCR derives from a woman in her twenties or thirties with COVID-19, enrolled during active disease. V is TRBV19 and J is TRBJ2-2, with 7 bases lining up with TRBD2. Specimen: peripheral blood. The CDR3 DNA follows: TGTGCCAGTAGTTGGGGAGGGCCCGGGGAGCTGTTTTTT. Its protein is CASSWGGPGELFF.